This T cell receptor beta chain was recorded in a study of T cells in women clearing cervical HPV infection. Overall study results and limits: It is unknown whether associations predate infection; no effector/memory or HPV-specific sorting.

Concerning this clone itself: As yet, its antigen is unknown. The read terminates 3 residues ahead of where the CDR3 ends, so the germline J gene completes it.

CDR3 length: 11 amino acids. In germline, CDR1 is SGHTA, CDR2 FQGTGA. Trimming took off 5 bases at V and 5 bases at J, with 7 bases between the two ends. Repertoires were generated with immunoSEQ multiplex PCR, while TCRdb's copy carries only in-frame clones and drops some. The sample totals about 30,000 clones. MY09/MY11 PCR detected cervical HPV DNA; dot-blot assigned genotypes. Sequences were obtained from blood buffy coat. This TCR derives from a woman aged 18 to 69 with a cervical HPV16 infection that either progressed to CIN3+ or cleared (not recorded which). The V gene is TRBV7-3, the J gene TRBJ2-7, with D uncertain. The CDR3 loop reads CASSLGNEQYF. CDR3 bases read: TGTGCCAGCAGCCTAGGAAACGAG.